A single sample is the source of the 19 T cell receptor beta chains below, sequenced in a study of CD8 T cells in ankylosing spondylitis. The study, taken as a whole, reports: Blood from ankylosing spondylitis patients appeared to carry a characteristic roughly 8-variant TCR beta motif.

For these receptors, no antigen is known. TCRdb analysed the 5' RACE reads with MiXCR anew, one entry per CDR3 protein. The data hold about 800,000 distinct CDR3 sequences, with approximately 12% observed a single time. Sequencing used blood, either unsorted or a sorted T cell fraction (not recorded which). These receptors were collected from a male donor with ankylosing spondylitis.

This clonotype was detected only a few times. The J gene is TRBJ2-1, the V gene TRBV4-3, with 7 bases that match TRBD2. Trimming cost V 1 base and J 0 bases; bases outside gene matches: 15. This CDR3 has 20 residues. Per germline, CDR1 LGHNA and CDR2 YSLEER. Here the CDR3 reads CASSQGVRGVAGSSYNEQFF. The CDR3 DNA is TGCGCCAGCAGCCAAGGGGTTAGAGGGGTAGCGGGCAGCTCCTACAATGAGCAGTTCTTC.

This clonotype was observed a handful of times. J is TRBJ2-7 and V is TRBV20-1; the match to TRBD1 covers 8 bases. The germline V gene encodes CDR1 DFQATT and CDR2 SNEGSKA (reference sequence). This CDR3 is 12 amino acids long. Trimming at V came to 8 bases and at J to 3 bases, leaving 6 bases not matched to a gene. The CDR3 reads CSTTDRVYEQYF. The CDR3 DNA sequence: TGCAGTACGACGGACAGGGTCTACGAGCAGTACTTC.

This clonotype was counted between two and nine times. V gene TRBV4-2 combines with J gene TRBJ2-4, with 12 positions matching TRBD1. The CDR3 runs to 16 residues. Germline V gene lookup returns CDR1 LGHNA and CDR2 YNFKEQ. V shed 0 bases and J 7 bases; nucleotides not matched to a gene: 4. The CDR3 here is CASSQEGQGAGNIQYF. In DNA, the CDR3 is TGTGCCAGCAGCCAAGAGGGACAGGGGGCAGGGAACATTCAGTACTTC.

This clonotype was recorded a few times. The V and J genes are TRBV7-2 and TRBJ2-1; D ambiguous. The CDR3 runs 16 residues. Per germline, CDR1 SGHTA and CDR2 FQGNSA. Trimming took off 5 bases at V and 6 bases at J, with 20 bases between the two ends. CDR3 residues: CASSDGNLLSGNEQFF. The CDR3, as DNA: TGTGCCAGCAGCGACGGAAACCTACTTTCAGGCAATGAGCAGTTCTTC.

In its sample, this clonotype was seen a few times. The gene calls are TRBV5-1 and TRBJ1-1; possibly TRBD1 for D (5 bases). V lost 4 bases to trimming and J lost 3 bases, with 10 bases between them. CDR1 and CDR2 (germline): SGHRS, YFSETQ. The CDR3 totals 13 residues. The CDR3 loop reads CASSELQDTEAFF. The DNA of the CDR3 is TGCGCCAGCAGCGAGTTACAGGACACTGAAGCTTTCTTT.

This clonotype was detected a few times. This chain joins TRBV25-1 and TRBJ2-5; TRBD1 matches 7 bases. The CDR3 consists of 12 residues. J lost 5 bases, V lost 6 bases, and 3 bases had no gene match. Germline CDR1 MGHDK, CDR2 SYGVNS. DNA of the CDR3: TGTGCCAGCAGGGGGACAGTGGAGACCCAGTACTTC. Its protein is CASRGTVETQYF.

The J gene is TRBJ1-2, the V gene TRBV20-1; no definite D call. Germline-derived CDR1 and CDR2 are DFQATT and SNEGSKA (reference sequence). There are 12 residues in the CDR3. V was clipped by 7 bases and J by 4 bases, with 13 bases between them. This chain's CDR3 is CSVVADSYGYTF. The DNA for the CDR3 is TGCAGTGTAGTGGCAGACTCCTATGGCTACACCTTC.

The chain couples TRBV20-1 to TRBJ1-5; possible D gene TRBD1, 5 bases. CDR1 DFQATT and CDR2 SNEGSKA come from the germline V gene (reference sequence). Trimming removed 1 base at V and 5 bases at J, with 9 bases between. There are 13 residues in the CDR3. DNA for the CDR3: TGCAGTGCTAGAGTGGGGGGGTATCAGCCCCAGCATTTT. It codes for CSARVGGYQPQHF.

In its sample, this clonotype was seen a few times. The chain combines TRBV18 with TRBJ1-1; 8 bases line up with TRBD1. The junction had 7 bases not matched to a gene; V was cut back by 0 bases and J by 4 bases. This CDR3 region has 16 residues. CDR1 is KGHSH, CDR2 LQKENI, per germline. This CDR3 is CASSPPTGVVGTEAFF. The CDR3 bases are TGTGCCAGCTCACCACCGACAGGGGTGGTTGGCACTGAAGCTTTCTTT.

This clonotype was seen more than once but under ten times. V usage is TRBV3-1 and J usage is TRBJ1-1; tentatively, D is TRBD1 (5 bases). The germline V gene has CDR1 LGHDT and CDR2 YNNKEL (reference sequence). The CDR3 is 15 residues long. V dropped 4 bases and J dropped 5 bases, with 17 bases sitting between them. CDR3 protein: CASSPTLQGWTEAFF. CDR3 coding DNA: TGTGCCAGCAGCCCGACGCTTCAGGGATGGACTGAAGCTTTCTTT.

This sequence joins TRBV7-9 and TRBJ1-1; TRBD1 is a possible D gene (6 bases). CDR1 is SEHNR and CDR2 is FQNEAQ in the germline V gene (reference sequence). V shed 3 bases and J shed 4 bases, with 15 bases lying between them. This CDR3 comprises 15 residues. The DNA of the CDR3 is TGTGCCAGCAGCTTTCGAGTCAGGGGAATCACTGAAGCTTTCTTT. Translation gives CASSFRVRGITEAFF.

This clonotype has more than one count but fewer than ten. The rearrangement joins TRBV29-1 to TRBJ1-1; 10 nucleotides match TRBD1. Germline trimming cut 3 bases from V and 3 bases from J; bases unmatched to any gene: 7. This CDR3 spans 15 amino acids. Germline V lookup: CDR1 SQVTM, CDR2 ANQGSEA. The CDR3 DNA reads TGCAGCGTTGAGTTGGCCGGGACAGGGGACACTGAAGCTTTCTTT. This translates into CSVELAGTGDTEAFF.

CDR3 DNA: TGCGCCAGCAGCTTGGTATGGCGGGGCACCTACAATGAGCAGTTCTTC. As protein: CASSLVWRGTYNEQFF. This sequence joins TRBV5-1 and TRBJ2-1; TRBD2 is a possible D gene (6 bases). V was shortened by 0 bases and J by 2 bases, with 12 bases between the two germline ends. Germline values: CDR1 SGHRS, CDR2 YFSETQ. The CDR3 extends over 16 amino acids.

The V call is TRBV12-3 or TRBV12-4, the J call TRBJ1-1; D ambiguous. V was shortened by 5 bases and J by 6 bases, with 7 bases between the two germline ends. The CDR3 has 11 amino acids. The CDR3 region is CASSPGAEAFF. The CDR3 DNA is TGTGCCAGCAGTCCCGGGGCTGAAGCTTTCTTT.

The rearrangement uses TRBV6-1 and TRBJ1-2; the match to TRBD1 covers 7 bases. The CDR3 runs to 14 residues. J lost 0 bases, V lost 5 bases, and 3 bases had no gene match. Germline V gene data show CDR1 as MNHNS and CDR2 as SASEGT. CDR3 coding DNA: TGTGCCAGCAGTACAGGGGATACTAACTATGGCTACACCTTC. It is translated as CASSTGDTNYGYTF.

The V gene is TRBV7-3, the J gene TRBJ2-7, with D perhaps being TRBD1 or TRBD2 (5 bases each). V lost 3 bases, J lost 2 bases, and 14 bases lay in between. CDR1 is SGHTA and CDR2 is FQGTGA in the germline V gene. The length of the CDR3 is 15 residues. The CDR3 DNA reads TGTGCCAGCAGCTTGTACCGGGGCGAGGCCTACGAGCAGTACTTC. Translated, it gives CASSLYRGEAYEQYF.

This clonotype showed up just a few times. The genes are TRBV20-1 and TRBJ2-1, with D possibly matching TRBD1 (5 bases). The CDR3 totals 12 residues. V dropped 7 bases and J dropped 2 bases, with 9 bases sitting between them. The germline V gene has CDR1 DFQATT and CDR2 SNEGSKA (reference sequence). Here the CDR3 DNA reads TGCAGTGGGGGCAGGGCCTACAATGAGCAGTTCTTC. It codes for CSGGRAYNEQFF.

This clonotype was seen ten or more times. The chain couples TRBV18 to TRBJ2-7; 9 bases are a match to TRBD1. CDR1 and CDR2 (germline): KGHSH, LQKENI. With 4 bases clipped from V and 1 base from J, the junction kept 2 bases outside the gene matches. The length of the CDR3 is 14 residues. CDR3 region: CASSRDRESYEQYF. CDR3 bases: TGTGCCAGCTCACGGGACAGGGAATCCTACGAGCAGTACTTC. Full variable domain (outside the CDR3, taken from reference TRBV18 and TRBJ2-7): NAGVMQNPRHLVRRRGQEARLRCSPMKGHSHVYWYRQLPEEGLKFMVYLQKENIIDESGMPKERFSAEFPKEGPSILRIQQVVRGDSAAYFCASSRDRESYEQYFGPGTRLTVT.

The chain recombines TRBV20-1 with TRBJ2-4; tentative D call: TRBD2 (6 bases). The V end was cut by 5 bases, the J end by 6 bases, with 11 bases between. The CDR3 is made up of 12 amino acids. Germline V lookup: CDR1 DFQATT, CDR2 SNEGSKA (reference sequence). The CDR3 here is CSAPPRGNIQYF. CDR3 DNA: TGCAGTGCTCCCCCGCGGGGAAACATTCAGTACTTC.